These 13 T cell receptor beta chains share one sample of origin, sequenced in a study of blood T cell repertoires in COVID-19. Method: immunoSEQ multiplex PCR; TCRdb's copy keeps in-frame clones and lacks some. Of roughly 350,000 clones listed, under 95% are singletons. Sequencing was performed on peripheral blood. Every receptor here comes from a woman aged 18 to 35 who had recovered from COVID-19.

V gene TRBV5-4 combines with J gene TRBJ2-3, with 8 positions matching TRBD2. V dropped 4 bases and J dropped 5; count of bases not matched to a gene: 3. This CDR3 comprises 13 residues. Germline V CDR1 and CDR2: SGHNT, YYREEE (reference sequence). Here the CDR3 DNA reads TGTGCCAGCAGCCCGGGACTAGTAGATACGCAGTATTTT. This codes for CASSPGLVDTQYF. Full variable domain (missing parts from reference TRBV5-4 and TRBJ2-3): ETGVTQSPTHLIKTRGQQVTLRCSSQSGHNTVSWYQQALGQGPQFIFQYYREEENGRGNFPPRFSGLQFPNYSSELNVNALELDDSALYLCASSPGLVDTQYFGPGTRLTVL.

The chain joins TRBV3-1 (or the pseudogene TRBV3-2) to TRBJ2-2; 7 bases fit TRBD2. The CDR3 consists of 17 residues. J gave up 4 bases and V 4 bases, and 12 bases lay outside the gene matches. Germline-derived CDR1 and CDR2 are LGHDT and YNNKEL (reference sequence). The CDR3 DNA follows: TGTGCCAGCAGCCCGGGGACCAGCGGGATAGGCACCGGGGAGCTGTTTTTT. Its protein product is CASSPGTSGIGTGELFF.

The rearrangement joins TRBV30 to TRBJ2-5; 12 bases are shared with TRBD2. The ends lost 7 bases at V and 5 bases at J; junction bases unmatched: 17. The CDR3 loop spans 17 amino acids. CDR1 is GTSNPN, CDR2 SVGIG, per germline (reference sequence). The CDR3 loop reads CASKGLAGGPWGETQYF. The CDR3 coding sequence is TGTGCCTCCAAGGGGCTAGCGGGAGGGCCTTGGGGGGAGACCCAGTACTTC.

V usage is TRBV5-8 and J usage is TRBJ2-7; TRBD2 is a possible D gene (5 bases). With 10 bases removed from V and 0 bases from J, the gap between germline ends came to 11 bases. CDR1 is SGHTS, CDR2 YDEGEE, per germline. CDR3 size: 12 residues. The DNA of the CDR3 is TGTGCCCCGCAAACTAGCTCCTACGAGCAGTACGTC. Encoded protein: CAPQTSSYEQYV.

The chain links TRBV4-1 to TRBJ2-1; TRBD2 agrees at 12 bases. Germline V gives CDR1 MGHRA, CDR2 YSYEKL. The V and J ends lost 4 bases and 10 bases, in that order; junction bases with no gene match: 8. CDR3 length: 15 residues. The chain's CDR3 is CASSPILAGGEEQFF. The DNA of the CDR3 is TGCGCCAGCAGCCCCATCCTAGCGGGAGGGGAAGAGCAGTTCTTC.

The chain has TRBV7-8 and TRBJ2-3; TRBD1 is a possible D gene (6 bases). Trimming pared 5 bases from V and 4 bases from J, leaving 22 bases between. The V gene's germline CDR1 is SGHVS and CDR2 FQNEAQ. This CDR3 comprises 17 residues. Written as DNA, the CDR3 is TGTGCCAGCAGCGCGGATGGGGTCGGGACAATATCAGATACGCAGTATTTT. This encodes CASSADGVGTISDTQYF.

The chain uses TRBV6-2 or TRBV6-3 and TRBJ2-5; TRBD2 aligns across 11 bases. CDR3 length equals 17 residues. Germline-derived CDR1 and CDR2 are MNHEY and SVGEGT. The V gene end was trimmed by 6 bases and the J gene end by 0 bases; junction bases not matched to a gene: 9. In DNA form, the CDR3 reads TGTGCCAGCAGCTCACGGCCGGGACTAGCGGACCAAGAGACCCAGTACTTC. Encoded protein: CASSSRPGLADQETQYF.

This chain uses TRBV7-2 with TRBJ2-1, with 12 bases lining up with TRBD2. J lost 15 bases, V lost 4 bases, and 7 bases had no gene match. This CDR3 comprises 13 residues. Germline loops: CDR1 SGHTA, CDR2 FQGNSA. For the CDR3, the DNA is TGTGCCAGCAGCTCAGTGACTAGCGGGAGAGGGTTCTTC. Protein sequence: CASSSVTSGRGFF.

The CDR3 DNA reads as TGTGCCAGCAGTTACTCGAGTAATGAAAAACTGTTTTTT. This codes for CASSYSSNEKLFF. The chain links TRBV6-6 to TRBJ1-4; D is unclear. The CDR3 loop spans 13 amino acids. V was pared by 0 bases and J by 4 bases, with 3 bases between. Germline CDR1 is MNHNY and CDR2 is SVGAGI (reference sequence).

The table lists this clone with a count of one. The V and J genes are TRBV18 and TRBJ2-1; 11 bases line up with TRBD2. V gave up 3 bases and J gave up 4 bases; unmatched junction bases: 5. Per germline, CDR1 KGHSH and CDR2 LQKENI. CDR3 length equals 16 residues. The CDR3 loop is CASSPLAGGGYNEQFF. The DNA of the CDR3 is TGTGCCAGCTCACCCCTAGCGGGAGGTGGTTACAATGAGCAGTTCTTC.

CDR3 residues: CASGWGQAYGYTF. The DNA of the CDR3 is TGTGCTAGTGGTTGGGGACAGGCTTATGGCTACACCTTC. This chain links TRBV12-5 with TRBJ1-2, with 8 bases lining up with TRBD1. CDR3 length: 13 amino acids. Germline V gives CDR1 LGHNT, CDR2 FRNRAP. V shed 4 bases and J 5 bases; nucleotides not matched to a gene: 3. The complete variable domain, with remaining parts taken from reference TRBV12-5 and TRBJ1-2, reads DARVTQTPRHKVTEMGQEVTMRCQPILGHNTVFWYRQTMMQGLELLAYFRNRAPLDDSGMPKDRFSAEMPDATLATLKIQPSEPRDSAVYFCASGWGQAYGYTFGSGTRLTVV.

The chain recombines TRBV6-6 with TRBJ2-7; D gene unclear. V lost 2 bases, J lost 0 bases, and 5 bases lay in between. The CDR3 has 13 residues. Germline lookup yields CDR1 MNHNY and CDR2 SVGAGI (reference sequence). CDR3 nucleotides: TGTGCCAGCAGTTACCTGAGCTCCTACGAGCAGTACGTC. Amino acid sequence: CASSYLSSYEQYV.

This chain uses TRBV6-6 with TRBJ1-5, with D perhaps TRBD1 (6 bases). The CDR3 sequence is 16 residues long. In germline, CDR1 is MNHNY, CDR2 SVGAGI (reference sequence). Trimming pared 3 bases from V and 1 base from J, leaving 13 bases between. In nucleotides, the CDR3 is TGTGCCAGCAGTTATTTAAGGACAGCAAGCAATCAGCCCCAGCATTTT. Translating it yields CASSYLRTASNQPQHF.